These 3 T cell receptor beta chains originate from one sample sequenced in a study of shared clonotypes between healthy human individuals. Repertoires were generated with immunoSEQ multiplex PCR, while TCRdb's copy carries only in-frame clones and drops some. Among millions of clones listed, 85% to 95% were seen once. Sequencing was done on a sample of naive CD4+ T cells from PBMCs. Subset indicated: CD45RA+ positively selected. These receptors were collected from a man in his late teens or twenties in good health. Some clones in this sample may be carry-over from other donors' samples.

The chain couples TRBV2 to TRBJ2-3, with D unclear. Germline V gene sequence: CDR1 SNHLY, CDR2 FYNNEI. Trimming removed 9 bases at V and 2 bases at J, with 3 bases between. The CDR3 spans 10 residues. The chain's CDR3 is CARYTDTQYF. For the CDR3, the DNA is TGTGCCAGGTACACAGATACGCAGTATTTT.

The chain carries TRBV7-3 and TRBJ2-7; perhaps TRBD2 as D (5 bases). The CDR3 is 14 residues long. V lost 8 bases, J lost 6 bases, and 20 bases lay in between. Germline V lookup: CDR1 SGHTA, CDR2 FQGTGA. The CDR3 coding sequence is TGTGCCAGCGCACCACAGTGGGGAGCCTCCGAGCAGTACTTC. It is translated as CASAPQWGASEQYF. The full variable domain, its missing parts supplied by reference TRBV7-3 and TRBJ2-7, is GAGVSQTPSNKVTEKGKYVELRCDPISGHTALYWYRQSLGQGPEFLIYFQGTGAADDSGLPNDRFFAVRPEGSVSTLKIQRTERGDSAVYLCASAPQWGASEQYFGPGTRLTVT.

The rearrangement joins TRBV5-5 to TRBJ1-1, with D possibly TRBD1 on 5 matching bases. V lost 0 bases to trimming and J lost 8 bases, with 11 bases between them. The CDR3 consists of 13 residues. Per germline, CDR1 SGHKS and CDR2 YYEKEE (reference sequence). This CDR3 is CASSLVDSQEAFF. In DNA form, the CDR3 reads TGTGCCAGCAGCTTGGTCGACAGCCAGGAAGCTTTCTTT.